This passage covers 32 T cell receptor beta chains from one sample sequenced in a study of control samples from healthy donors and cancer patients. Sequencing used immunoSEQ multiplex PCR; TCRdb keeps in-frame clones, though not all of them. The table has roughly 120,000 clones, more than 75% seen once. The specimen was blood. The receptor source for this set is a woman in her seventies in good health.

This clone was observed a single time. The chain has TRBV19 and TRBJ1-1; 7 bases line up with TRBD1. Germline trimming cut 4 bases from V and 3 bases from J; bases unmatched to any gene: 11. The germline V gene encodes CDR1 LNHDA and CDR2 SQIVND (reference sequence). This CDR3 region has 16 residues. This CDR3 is CASSTRQGGGYTEAFF. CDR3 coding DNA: TGTGCCAGTAGTACGCGACAGGGTGGGGGATACACTGAAGCTTTCTTT.

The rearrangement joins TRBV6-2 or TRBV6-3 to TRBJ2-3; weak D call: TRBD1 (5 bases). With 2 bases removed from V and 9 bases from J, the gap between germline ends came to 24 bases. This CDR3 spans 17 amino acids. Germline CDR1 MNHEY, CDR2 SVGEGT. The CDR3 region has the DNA TGTGCCAGCAGTTACACGTCCGGCAGGGCCAGCCTAGACACGCAGTATTTT. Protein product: CASSYTSGRASLDTQYF.

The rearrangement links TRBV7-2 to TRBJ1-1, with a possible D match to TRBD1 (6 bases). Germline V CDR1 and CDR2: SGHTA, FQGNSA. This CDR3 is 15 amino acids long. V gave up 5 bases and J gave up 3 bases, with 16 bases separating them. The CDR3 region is CASSATYGQYTEAFF. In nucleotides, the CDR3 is TGTGCCAGCAGCGCAACCTACGGACAGTACACTGAAGCTTTCTTT.

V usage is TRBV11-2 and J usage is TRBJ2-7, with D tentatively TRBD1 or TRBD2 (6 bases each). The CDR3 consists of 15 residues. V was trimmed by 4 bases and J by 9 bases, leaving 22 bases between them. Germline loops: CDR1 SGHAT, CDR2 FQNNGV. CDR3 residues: CASSSSPGAQSGQYF. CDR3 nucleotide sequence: TGTGCCAGCAGCTCCTCCCCGGGGGCTCAATCGGGGCAGTACTTC.

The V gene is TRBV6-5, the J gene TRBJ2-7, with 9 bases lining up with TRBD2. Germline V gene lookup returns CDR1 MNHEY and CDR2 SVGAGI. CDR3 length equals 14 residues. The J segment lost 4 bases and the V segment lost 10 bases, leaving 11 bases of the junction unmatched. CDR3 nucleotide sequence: TGTGCCACCACGTCGGCGGGGGGGCCATACGAGCAGTACTTC. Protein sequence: CATTSAGGPYEQYF.

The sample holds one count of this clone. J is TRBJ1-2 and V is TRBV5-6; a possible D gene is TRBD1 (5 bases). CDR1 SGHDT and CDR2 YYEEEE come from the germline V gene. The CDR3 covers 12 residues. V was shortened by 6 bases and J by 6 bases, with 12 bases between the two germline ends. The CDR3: CASTQRGDGYTF. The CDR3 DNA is TGTGCCAGCACCCAAAGGGGAGATGGCTACACCTTC.

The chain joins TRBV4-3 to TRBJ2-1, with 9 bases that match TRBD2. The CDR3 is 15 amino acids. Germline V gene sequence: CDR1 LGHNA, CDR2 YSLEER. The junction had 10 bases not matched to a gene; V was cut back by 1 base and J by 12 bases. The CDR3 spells CASSQALAGGFGQFF. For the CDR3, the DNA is TGCGCCAGCAGCCAAGCCCTGGCGGGGGGGTTTGGGCAGTTCTTC.

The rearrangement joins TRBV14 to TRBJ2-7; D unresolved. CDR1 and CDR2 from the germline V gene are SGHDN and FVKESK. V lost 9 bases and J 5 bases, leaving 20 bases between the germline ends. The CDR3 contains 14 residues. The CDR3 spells CARARWARHHEQYF. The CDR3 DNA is TGTGCCAGAGCACGATGGGCCCGTCACCACGAGCAGTACTTC.

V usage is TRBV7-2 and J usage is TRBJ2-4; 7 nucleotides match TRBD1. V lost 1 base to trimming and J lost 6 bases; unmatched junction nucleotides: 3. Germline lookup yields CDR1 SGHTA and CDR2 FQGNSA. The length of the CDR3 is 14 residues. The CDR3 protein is CASSLVPGGNIQYF. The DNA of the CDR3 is TGTGCCAGCAGCTTAGTTCCAGGGGGAAACATTCAGTACTTC.

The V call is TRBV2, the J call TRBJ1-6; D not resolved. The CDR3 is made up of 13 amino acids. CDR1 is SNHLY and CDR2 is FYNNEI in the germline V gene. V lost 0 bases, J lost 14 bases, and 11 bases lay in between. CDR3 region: CASSEAPDGTLHF. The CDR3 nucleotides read TGTGCCAGCAGTGAAGCCCCCGACGGAACCCTCCACTTT.

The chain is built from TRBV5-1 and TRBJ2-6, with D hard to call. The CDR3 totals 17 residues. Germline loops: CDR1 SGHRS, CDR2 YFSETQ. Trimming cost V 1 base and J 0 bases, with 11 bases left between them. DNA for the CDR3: TGCGCCAGCAGCTTGAGGGCCACCAGCTCTGGGGCCAACGTCCTGACTTTC. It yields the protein CASSLRATSSGANVLTF.

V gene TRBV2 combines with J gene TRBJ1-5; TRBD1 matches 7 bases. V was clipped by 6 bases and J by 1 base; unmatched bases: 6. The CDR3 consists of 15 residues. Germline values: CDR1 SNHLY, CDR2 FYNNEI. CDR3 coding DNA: TGTGCCAGCAGGCAAAACAGGGGAAGCAATCAGCCCCAGCATTTT. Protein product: CASRQNRGSNQPQHF.

The CDR3 DNA reads as TGTGCCAGCAGCCGCGGACAACCGAGTCCCGATGAGCAGTTCTTC. Protein: CASSRGQPSPDEQFF. The chain recombines TRBV4-2 with TRBJ2-1; the D gene is possibly TRBD1 (5 bases). The CDR3 sequence is 15 residues long. Trimming took off 4 bases at V and 8 bases at J, with 18 bases between the two ends. Germline V CDR1 and CDR2: LGHNA, YNFKEQ.

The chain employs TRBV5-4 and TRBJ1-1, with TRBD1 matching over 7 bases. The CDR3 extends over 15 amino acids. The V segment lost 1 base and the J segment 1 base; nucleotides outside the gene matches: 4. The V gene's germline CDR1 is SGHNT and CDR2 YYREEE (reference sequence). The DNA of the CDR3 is TGTGCCAGCAGCTTGCGTCGACAGGGGAACACTGAAGCTTTCTTT. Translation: CASSLRRQGNTEAFF.

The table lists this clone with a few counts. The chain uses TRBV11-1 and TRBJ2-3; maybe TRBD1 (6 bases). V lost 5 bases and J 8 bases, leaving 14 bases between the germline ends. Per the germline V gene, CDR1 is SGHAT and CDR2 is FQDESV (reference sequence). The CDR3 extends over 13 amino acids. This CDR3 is CASSPGQPSTQYF. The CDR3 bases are TGTGCCAGCAGCCCCGGACAGCCGAGTACGCAGTATTTT.

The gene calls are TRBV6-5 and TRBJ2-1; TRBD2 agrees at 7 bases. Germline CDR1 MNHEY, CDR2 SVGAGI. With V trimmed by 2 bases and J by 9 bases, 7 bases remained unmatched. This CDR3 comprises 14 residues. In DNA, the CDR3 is TGTGCCAGCAGTTACGGCGGGGGAGTGGGTGAGCAGTTCTTC. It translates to CASSYGGGVGEQFF.

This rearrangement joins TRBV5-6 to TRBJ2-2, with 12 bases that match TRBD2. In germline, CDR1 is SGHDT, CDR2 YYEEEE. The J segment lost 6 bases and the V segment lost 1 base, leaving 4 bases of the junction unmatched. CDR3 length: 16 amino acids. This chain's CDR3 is CASSLRLAGVAGELFF. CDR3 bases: TGTGCCAGCAGCTTGCGACTAGCGGGGGTAGCCGGGGAGCTGTTTTTT.

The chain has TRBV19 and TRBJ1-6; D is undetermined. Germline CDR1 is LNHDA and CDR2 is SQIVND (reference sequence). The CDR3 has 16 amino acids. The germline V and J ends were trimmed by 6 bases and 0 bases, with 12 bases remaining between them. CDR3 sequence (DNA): TGTGCCAGTAGCAGATACAGCGTCTCCTATAATTCACCCCTCCACTTT. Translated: CASSRYSVSYNSPLHF. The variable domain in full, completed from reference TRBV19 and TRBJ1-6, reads DGGITQSPKYLFRKEGQNVTLSCEQNLNHDAMYWYRQDPGQGLRLIYYSQIVNDFQKGDIAEGYSVSREKKESFPLTVTSAQKNPTAFYLCASSRYSVSYNSPLHFGNGTRLTVT.

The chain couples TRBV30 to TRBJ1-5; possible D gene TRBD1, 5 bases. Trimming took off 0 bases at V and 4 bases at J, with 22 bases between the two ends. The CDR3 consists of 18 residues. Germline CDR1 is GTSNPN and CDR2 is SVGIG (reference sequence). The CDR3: CAWSVQVRPPSLNQPQHF. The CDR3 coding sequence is TGTGCCTGGAGTGTACAGGTTCGGCCTCCCAGTCTGAATCAGCCCCAGCATTTT.

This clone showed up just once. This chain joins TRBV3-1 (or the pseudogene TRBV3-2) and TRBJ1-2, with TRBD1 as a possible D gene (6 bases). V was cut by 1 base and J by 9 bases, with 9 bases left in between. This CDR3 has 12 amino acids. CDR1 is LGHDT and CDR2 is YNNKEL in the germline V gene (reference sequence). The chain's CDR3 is CASSQAQGSYTF. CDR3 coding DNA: TGTGCCAGCAGCCAAGCTCAGGGGAGCTACACCTTC.

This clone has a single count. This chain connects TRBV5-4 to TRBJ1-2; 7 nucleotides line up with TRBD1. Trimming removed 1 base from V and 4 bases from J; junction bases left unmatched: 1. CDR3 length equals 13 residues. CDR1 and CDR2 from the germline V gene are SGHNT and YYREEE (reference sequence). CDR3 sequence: CASSLPGGYGYTF. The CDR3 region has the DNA TGTGCCAGCAGCTTGCCAGGGGGCTATGGCTACACCTTC.

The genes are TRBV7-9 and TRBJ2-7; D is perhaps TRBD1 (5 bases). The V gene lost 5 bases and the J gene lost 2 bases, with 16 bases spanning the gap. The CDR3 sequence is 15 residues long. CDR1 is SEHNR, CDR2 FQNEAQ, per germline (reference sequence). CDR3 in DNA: TGTGCCAGCAGCCAAGGGGCGGCGGTTCCCTACGAGCAGTACTTC. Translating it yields CASSQGAAVPYEQYF.

CDR3 bases: TGTGCCACCAGCAGAGGGCAGGGTTGGGGCGGGGAGCTGTTTTTT. Amino acid sequence: CATSRGQGWGGELFF. The chain joins TRBV15 to TRBJ2-2; TRBD1 is a possible D gene (5 bases). This CDR3 has 15 residues. The V and J ends lost 1 base and 7 bases respectively, with 13 bases between them. The germline V gene encodes CDR1 LNHNV and CDR2 YYDKDF (reference sequence). The full variable domain, its missing parts supplied by reference TRBV15 and TRBJ2-2, is DAMVIQNPRYQVTQFGKPVTLSCSQTLNHNVMYWYQQKSSQAPKLLFHYYDKDFNNEADTPDNFQSRRPNTSFCFLDIRSPGLGDTAMYLCATSRGQGWGGELFFGEGSRLTVL.

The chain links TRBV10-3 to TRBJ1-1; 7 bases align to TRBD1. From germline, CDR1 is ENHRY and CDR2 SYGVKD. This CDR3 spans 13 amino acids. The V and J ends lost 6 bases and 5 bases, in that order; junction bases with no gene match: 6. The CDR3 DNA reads TGTGCCATCAGGGACGGGACAGAGACTGAAGCTTTCTTT. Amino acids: CAIRDGTETEAFF.

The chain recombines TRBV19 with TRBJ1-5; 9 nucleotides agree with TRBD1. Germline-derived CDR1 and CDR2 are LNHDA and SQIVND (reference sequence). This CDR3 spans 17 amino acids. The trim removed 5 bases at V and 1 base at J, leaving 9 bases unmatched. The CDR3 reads CASSPRGGTGSNQPQHF. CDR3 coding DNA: TGTGCCAGTAGTCCCAGGGGGGGGACAGGGAGCAATCAGCCCCAGCATTTT.

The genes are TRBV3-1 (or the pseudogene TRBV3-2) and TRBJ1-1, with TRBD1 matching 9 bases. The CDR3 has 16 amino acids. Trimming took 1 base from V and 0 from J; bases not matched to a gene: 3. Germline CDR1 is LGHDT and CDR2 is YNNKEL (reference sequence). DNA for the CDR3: TGTGCCAGCAGCCAAGGGGGACAGGGAATGAACACTGAAGCTTTCTTT. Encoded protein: CASSQGGQGMNTEAFF.

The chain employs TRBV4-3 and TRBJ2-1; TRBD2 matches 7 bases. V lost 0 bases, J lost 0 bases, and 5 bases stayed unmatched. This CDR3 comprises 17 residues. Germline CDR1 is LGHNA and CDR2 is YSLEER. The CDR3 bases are TGCGCCAGCAGCCAAGAGAGGCCTAGCGGCTCCTACAATGAGCAGTTCTTC. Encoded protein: CASSQERPSGSYNEQFF.

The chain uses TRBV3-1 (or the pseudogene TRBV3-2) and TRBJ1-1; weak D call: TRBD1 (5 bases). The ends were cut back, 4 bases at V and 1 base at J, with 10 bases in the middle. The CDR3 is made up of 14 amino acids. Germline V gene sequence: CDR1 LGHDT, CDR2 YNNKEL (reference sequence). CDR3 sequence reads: CASSPWDGNTEAFF. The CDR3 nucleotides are TGTGCCAGCAGCCCCTGGGACGGGAACACTGAAGCTTTCTTT.

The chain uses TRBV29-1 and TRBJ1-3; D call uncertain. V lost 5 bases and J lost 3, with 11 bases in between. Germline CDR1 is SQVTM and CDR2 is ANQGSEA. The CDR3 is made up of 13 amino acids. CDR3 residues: CSVTSGLGNTIYF. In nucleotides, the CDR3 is TGCAGCGTTACAAGCGGGCTTGGAAACACCATATATTTT. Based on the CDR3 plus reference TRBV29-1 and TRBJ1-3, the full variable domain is SAVISQKPSRDICQRGTSLTIQCQVDSQVTMMFWYRQQPGQSLTLIATANQGSEATYESGFVIDKFPISRPNLTFSTLTVSNMSPEDSSIYLCSVTSGLGNTIYFGEGSWLTVV.

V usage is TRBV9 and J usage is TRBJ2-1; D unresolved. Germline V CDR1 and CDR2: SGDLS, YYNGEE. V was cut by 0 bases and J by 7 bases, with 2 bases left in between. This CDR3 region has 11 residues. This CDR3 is CASSVDNEQFF. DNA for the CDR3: TGTGCCAGCAGCGTAGATAATGAGCAGTTCTTC.

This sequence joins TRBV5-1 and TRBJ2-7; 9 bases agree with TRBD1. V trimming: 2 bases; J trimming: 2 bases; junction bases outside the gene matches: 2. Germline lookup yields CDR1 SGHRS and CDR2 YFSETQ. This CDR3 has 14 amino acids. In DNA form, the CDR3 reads TGCGCCAGCAGCTTCGGACAGGGGCCCTACGAGCAGTACTTC. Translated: CASSFGQGPYEQYF.

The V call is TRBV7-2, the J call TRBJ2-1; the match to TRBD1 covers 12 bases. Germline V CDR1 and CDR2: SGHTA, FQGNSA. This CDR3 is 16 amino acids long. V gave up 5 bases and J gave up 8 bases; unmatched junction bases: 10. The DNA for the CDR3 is TGTGCCAGCAGCCTACAATGGGACAGGGGGCTCTATGAGCAGTTCTTC. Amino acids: CASSLQWDRGLYEQFF. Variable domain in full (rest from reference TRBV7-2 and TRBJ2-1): GAGVSQSPSNKVTEKGKDVELRCDPISGHTALYWYRQSLGQGLEFLIYFQGNSAPDKSGLPSDRFSAERTGGSVSTLTIQRTQQEDSAVYLCASSLQWDRGLYEQFFGPGTRLTVL.